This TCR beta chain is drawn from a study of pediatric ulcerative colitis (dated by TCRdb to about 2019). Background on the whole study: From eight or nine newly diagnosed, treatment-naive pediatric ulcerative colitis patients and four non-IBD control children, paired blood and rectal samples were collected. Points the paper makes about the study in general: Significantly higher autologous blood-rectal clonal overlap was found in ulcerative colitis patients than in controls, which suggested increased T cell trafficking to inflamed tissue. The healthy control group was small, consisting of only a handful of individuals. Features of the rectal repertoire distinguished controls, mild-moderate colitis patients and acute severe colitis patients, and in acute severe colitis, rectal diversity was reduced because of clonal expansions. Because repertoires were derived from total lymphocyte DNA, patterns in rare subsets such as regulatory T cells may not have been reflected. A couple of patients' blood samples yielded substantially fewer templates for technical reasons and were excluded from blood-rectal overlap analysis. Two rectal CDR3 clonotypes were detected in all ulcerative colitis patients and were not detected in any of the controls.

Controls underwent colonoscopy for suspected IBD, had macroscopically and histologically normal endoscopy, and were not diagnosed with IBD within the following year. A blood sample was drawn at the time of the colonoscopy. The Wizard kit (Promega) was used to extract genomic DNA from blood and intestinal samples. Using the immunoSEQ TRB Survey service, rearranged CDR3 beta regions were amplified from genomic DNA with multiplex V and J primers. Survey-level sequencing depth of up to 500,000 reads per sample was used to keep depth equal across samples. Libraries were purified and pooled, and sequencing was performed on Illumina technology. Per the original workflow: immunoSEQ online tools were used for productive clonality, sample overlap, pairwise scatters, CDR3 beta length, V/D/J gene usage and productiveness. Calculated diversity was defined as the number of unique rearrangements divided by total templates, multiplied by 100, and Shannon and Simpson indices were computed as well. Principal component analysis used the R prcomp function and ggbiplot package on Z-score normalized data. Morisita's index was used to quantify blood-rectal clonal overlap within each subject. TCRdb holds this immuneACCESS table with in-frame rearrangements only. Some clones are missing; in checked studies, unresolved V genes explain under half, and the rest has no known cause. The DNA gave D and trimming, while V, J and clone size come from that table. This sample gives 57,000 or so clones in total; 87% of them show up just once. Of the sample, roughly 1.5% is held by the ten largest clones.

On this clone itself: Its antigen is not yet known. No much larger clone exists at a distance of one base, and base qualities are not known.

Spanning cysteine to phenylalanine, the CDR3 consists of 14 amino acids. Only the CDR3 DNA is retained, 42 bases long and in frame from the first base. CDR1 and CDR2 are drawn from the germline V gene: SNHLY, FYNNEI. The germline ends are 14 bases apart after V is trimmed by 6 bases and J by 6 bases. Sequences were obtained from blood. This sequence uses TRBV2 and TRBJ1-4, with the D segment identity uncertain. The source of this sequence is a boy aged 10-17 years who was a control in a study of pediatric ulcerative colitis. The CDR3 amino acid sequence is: CASSGLPSDEKLFF. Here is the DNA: TGTGCCAGCAGCGGACTGCCCAGTGATGAAAAACTGTTTTTT.